A single sample gave rise to the 6 T cell receptor beta chains below, sequenced in a study of blood T cell repertoires in COVID-19. Only in-frame clones appear in the TCRdb table, and some are missing; sequencing was by immunoSEQ multiplex PCR. The sample has roughly 250,000 clones; approximately 91% are singletons. Source material: peripheral blood. These receptors came from a woman in her forties who had recovered from COVID-19.

The chain combines TRBV13 with TRBJ2-5; TRBD1 matches 7 bases. The germline gives CDR1 PRHDT, CDR2 FYEKMQ (reference sequence). The junction had 15 bases not matched to a gene; V was cut back by 4 bases and J by 1 base. This CDR3 contains 18 residues. CDR3 DNA: TGTGCCAGCAGCTCAAAAGCCTTACAGGGGACCATCCAAGAGACCCAGTACTTC. It encodes CASSSKALQGTIQETQYF.

The CDR3 loop is CASSLNRGARTYEQYF. The CDR3 coding sequence is TGTGCCAGCTCACTTAACCGGGGGGCACGGACCTACGAGCAGTACTTC. V is TRBV18 and J is TRBJ2-7, with D possibly being TRBD2 (7 bases). In germline, CDR1 is KGHSH, CDR2 LQKENI. This CDR3 has 16 amino acids. The germline V and J ends were trimmed by 4 bases and 2 bases, with 18 bases remaining between them.

V gene TRBV14 combines with J gene TRBJ1-5; D gene unclear. This CDR3 is built from 13 residues. Germline V CDR1 and CDR2: SGHDN, FVKESK. V was trimmed by 0 bases and J by 7 bases, leaving 7 bases between them. The chain's CDR3 is CASSQEVRQPQHF. DNA of the CDR3: TGTGCCAGCAGCCAAGAGGTCCGGCAGCCCCAGCATTTT.

The genes are TRBV19 and TRBJ1-1; D call uncertain. The CDR3 loop spans 14 amino acids. Trimming took off 7 bases at V and 2 bases at J, with 14 bases between the two ends. Germline values: CDR1 LNHDA, CDR2 SQIVND (reference sequence). CDR3 sequence (DNA): TGTGCCAGTACCGTAGGAGATCTAAACACTGAAGCTTTCTTT. This translates into CASTVGDLNTEAFF. The full variable domain, completed using reference TRBV19 and TRBJ1-1, is DGGITQSPKYLFRKEGQNVTLSCEQNLNHDAMYWYRQDPGQGLRLIYYSQIVNDFQKGDIAEGYSVSREKKESFPLTVTSAQKNPTAFYLCASTVGDLNTEAFFGQGTRLTVV.

This chain connects TRBV7-2 to TRBJ2-6; the D gene is possibly TRBD2 (5 bases). The CDR3 runs 18 residues. Germline CDR1 SGHTA, CDR2 FQGNSA. V dropped 5 bases and J dropped 0 bases, with 17 bases sitting between them. For the CDR3, the DNA is TGTGCCAGCAGCCCTCGGGGTTCCACTGACTCTGGGGCCAACGTCCTGACTTTC. It specifies CASSPRGSTDSGANVLTF. Variable domain in full (rest from reference TRBV7-2 and TRBJ2-6): GAGVSQSPSNKVTEKGKDVELRCDPISGHTALYWYRQSLGQGLEFLIYFQGNSAPDKSGLPSDRFSAERTGGSVSTLTIQRTQQEDSAVYLCASSPRGSTDSGANVLTFGAGSRLTVL.

This sequence joins TRBV7-9 and TRBJ1-5; D gene ambiguous. The V end was cut by 4 bases, the J end by 3 bases, with 10 bases between. Germline V CDR1 and CDR2: SEHNR, FQNEAQ (reference sequence). This CDR3 region has 14 residues. CDR3 protein: CASSSEGNNQPQHF. CDR3 in DNA: TGTGCCAGCAGCTCCGAGGGAAACAATCAGCCCCAGCATTTT.